These 14 T cell receptor beta chains were all obtained from the same sample, sequenced in a study of blood T cell repertoires in COVID-19. The protocol was immunoSEQ multiplex PCR, while the TCRdb copy is restricted to in-frame clones and leaves out a portion. Of about 170,000 clones detected, 84% appear once; the ten largest clones hold more than 10%. Input material: PBMCs or T cells enriched from blood (not recorded which). These receptors were obtained from a man aged 45 to 65 who had recovered from COVID-19.

V and J are TRBV15 and TRBJ2-2; 9 positions agree with TRBD2. Germline V gives CDR1 LNHNV, CDR2 YYDKDF (reference sequence). This CDR3 spans 16 amino acids. V shed 4 bases, J shed 1 base, and the junction held 4 bases outside the gene matches. This chain's CDR3 is CATSNPTSGNTGELFF. The CDR3 nucleotides are TGTGCCACCAGCAACCCGACTAGCGGGAACACCGGGGAGCTGTTTTTT. Using reference TRBV15 and TRBJ2-2 for the parts outside the CDR3, the full variable domain is DAMVIQNPRYQVTQFGKPVTLSCSQTLNHNVMYWYQQKSSQAPKLLFHYYDKDFNNEADTPDNFQSRRPNTSFCFLDIRSPGLGDTAMYLCATSNPTSGNTGELFFGEGSRLTVL.

The chain carries TRBV10-3 and TRBJ1-1; D call uncertain. In germline, CDR1 is ENHRY, CDR2 SYGVKD. The ends were cut back, 5 bases at V and 1 base at J, with 5 bases in the middle. This CDR3 has 12 amino acids. CDR3 in DNA: TGTGCCATCAGTCCAAAGAACACTGAAGCTTTCTTT. It codes for CAISPKNTEAFF.

CDR3 in DNA: TGTGCCAGCAGCGGGGGACAGCGGGGCTACACCTTC. Its protein product is CASSGGQRGYTF. The chain employs TRBV3-1 (or the pseudogene TRBV3-2) and TRBJ1-2, with 7 bases fitting TRBD1. The V gene end was trimmed by 5 bases and the J gene end by 8 bases; junction bases not matched to a gene: 5. There are 12 residues in the CDR3. The V gene's germline CDR1 is LGHDT and CDR2 YNNKEL (reference sequence).

The chain joins TRBV4-1 to TRBJ2-4; perhaps TRBD1 as D (6 bases). The CDR3 runs 17 residues. Deletions cut 3 bases from V and 2 bases from J, with 17 bases between. Germline CDR1 MGHRA, CDR2 YSYEKL. CDR3 protein: CASSHPMGAAPKNIQYF. The CDR3 DNA is TGCGCCAGCAGCCACCCGATGGGGGCCGCCCCCAAAAACATTCAGTACTTC.

V and J are TRBV3-1 (or the pseudogene TRBV3-2) and TRBJ1-1; D gene uncertain. V shed 1 base and J shed 4 bases, with 13 bases lying between them. Germline lookup yields CDR1 LGHDT and CDR2 YNNKEL (reference sequence). The CDR3 has 15 amino acids. This CDR3 reads CASSQGLGVITEAFF. The CDR3 DNA reads TGTGCCAGCAGCCAAGGGCTGGGAGTAATCACTGAAGCTTTCTTT.

This chain connects TRBV21-1 to TRBJ1-2; the table's D call, TRBD1, has no DNA check behind it. TRBV21-1 is given as a pseudogene. This CDR3 is 13 amino acids long. In nucleotides, the CDR3 is TGTGCCAGCAGCCCAGGGAACCCCTATGGCTACACCTTC. Protein: CASSPGNPYGYTF.

The chain combines TRBV19 with TRBJ1-2, with 9 bases aligning to TRBD1. The CDR3 extends over 15 amino acids. The germline V gene encodes CDR1 LNHDA and CDR2 SQIVND (reference sequence). V lost 5 bases and J lost 4; bases outside the gene matches: 8. The CDR3 DNA reads as TGTGCCAGTAGTCCTCCTGGACAGGGGATCTATGGCTACACCTTC. Amino acids: CASSPPGQGIYGYTF.

V is TRBV6-5 and J is TRBJ1-3, with a weak D call TRBD1 (5 bases). CDR3 length equals 15 residues. Trimming pared 6 bases from V and 3 bases from J, leaving 15 bases between. Germline V lookup: CDR1 MNHEY, CDR2 SVGAGI. The CDR3 protein is CASSKGDNGGNTIYF. The DNA for the CDR3 is TGTGCCAGCAGCAAAGGGGATAATGGTGGAAACACCATATATTTT.

The chain couples TRBV18 to TRBJ2-5, with D unresolved. V was trimmed by 3 bases and J by 4 bases, leaving 15 bases between them. This CDR3 has 15 residues. Germline CDR1 is KGHSH and CDR2 is LQKENI. The CDR3 sequence is CASSPNQAPGETQYF. The CDR3 DNA follows: TGTGCCAGCTCACCTAATCAGGCGCCCGGAGAGACCCAGTACTTC.

The V gene is TRBV15, the J gene TRBJ2-3, with 8 bases lining up with TRBD2. The CDR3 has 14 amino acids. The J segment lost 3 bases and the V segment lost 8 bases, leaving 7 bases of the junction unmatched. Germline V lookup: CDR1 LNHNV, CDR2 YYDKDF (reference sequence). CDR3 nucleotide sequence: TGTGCCACCGGTCGGGGGGGGGCTACAGATACGCAGTATTTT. Residues: CATGRGGATDTQYF.

The rearrangement uses TRBV6-2 or TRBV6-3 and TRBJ2-3; 9 positions match TRBD1. V dropped 5 bases and J dropped 1; count of bases not matched to a gene: 1. Germline CDR1 reads MNHEY; CDR2 reads SVGEGT. The CDR3 contains 14 residues. CDR3 protein: CASSRTGGTDTQYF. CDR3 nucleotides: TGTGCCAGCAGTCGGACAGGGGGCACAGATACGCAGTATTTT.

The CDR3 coding sequence is TGTGCCAGCTCAGCACAGGGGCGGCAAGAGACCCAGTACTTC. Protein: CASSAQGRQETQYF. The chain is built from TRBV18 and TRBJ2-5; the match to TRBD1 covers 7 bases. The CDR3 has 14 amino acids. CDR1 and CDR2 from the germline V gene are KGHSH and LQKENI. J was trimmed by 2 bases and V by 5 bases; bases with no gene match: 5.

The gene calls are TRBV11-2 and TRBJ2-3, with 9 bases matching TRBD2. Germline loops: CDR1 SGHAT, CDR2 FQNNGV. This CDR3 comprises 18 residues. Trimming cost V 5 bases and J 1 base; bases outside gene matches: 13. CDR3 sequence (DNA): TGTGCCAGCAGCGCCTATCCTGGGAGCGGGGGGCGCACAGATACGCAGTATTTT. Translation gives CASSAYPGSGGRTDTQYF. The variable domain in full, completed from reference TRBV11-2 and TRBJ2-3, reads EAGVAQSPRYKIIEKRQSVAFWCNPISGHATLYWYQQILGQGPKLLIQFQNNGVVDDSQLPKDRFSAERLKGVDSTLKIQPAKLEDSAVYLCASSAYPGSGGRTDTQYFGPGTRLTVL.

This chain links TRBV11-2 with TRBJ2-2; D perhaps matches TRBD1 (6 bases). The germline gives CDR1 SGHAT, CDR2 FQNNGV. V was trimmed by 1 base and J by 6 bases, leaving 12 bases between them. The CDR3 runs to 15 residues. The CDR3 DNA reads TGTGCCAGCAGCTTAGTGGGGGCAGAGCCCGGGGAGCTGTTTTTT. It yields the protein CASSLVGAEPGELFF.